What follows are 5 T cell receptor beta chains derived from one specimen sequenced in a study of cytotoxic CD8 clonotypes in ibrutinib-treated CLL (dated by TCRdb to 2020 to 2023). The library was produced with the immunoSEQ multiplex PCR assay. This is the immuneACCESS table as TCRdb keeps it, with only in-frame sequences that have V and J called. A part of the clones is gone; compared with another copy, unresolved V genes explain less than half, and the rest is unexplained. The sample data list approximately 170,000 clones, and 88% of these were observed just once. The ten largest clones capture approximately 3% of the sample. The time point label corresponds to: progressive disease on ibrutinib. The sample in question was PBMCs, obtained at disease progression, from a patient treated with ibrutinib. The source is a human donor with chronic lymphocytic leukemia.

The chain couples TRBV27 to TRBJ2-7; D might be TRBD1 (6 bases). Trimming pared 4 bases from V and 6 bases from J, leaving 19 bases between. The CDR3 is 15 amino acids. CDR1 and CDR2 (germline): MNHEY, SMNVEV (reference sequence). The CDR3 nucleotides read TGTGCCAGCAGTTCATACAGGGATTCTGGGGGCGAGCAGTACTTC. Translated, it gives CASSSYRDSGGEQYF.

The CDR3 loop reads CASRKPLASGNEQFF. CDR3 in DNA: TGTGCCAGCAGAAAACCCCTAGCTTCGGGCAATGAGCAGTTCTTC. The chain links TRBV6-5 to TRBJ2-1, with TRBD2 as a possible D gene (5 bases). V lost 6 bases, J lost 6 bases, and 18 bases lay in between. The CDR3 covers 15 residues. Germline V gene lookup returns CDR1 MNHEY and CDR2 SVGAGI.

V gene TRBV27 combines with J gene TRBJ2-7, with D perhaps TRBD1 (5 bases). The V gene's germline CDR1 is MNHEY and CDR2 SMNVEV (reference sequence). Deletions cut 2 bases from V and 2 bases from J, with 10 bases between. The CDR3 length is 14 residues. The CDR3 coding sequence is TGTGCCAGCAGTTTAGCGCAGGGTCCCTACGAGCAGTACTTC. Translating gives CASSLAQGPYEQYF.

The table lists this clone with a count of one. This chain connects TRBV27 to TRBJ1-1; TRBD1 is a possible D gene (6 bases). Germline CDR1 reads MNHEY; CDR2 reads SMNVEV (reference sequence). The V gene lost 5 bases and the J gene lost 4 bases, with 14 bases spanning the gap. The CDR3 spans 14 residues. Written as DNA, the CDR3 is TGTGCCAGCAGTCAACGCTCAGGGGTCACTGAAGCTTTCTTT. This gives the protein CASSQRSGVTEAFF.

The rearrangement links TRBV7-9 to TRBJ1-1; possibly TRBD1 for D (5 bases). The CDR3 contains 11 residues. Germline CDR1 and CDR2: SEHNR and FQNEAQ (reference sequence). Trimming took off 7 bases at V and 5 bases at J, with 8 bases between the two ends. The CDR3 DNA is TGTGCCAGCACCCGGGGGACTGAAGCTTTCTTT. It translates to CASTRGTEAFF.